One and the same sample provided the 25 T cell receptor beta chains below, sequenced in a study of cytomegalovirus exposure and HLA in healthy donors. Primers: 60 Vbeta forward and 13 Jbeta reverse. Sequencing was performed with immunoSEQ multiplex PCR; in TCRdb, only in-frame clones are kept and a portion is missing. The sample contains approximately 110,000 clones, roughly 71% of which appear only once. The sample taken for sequencing was PBMCs. The receptors stem from a man between 18 and 29 years old in good health and CMV-seropositive.

This chain uses TRBV28 with TRBJ1-3; no clear D. The CDR3 spans 15 residues. Trimming took 3 bases from V and 0 from J, leaving 9 bases between them. Per germline, CDR1 MDHEN and CDR2 SYDVKM. The CDR3 sequence is CASSLVRVSGNTIYF. CDR3 coding DNA: TGTGCCAGCAGTTTGGTGAGGGTCTCTGGAAACACCATATATTTT.

The chain has TRBV18 and TRBJ2-7; 9 nucleotides match TRBD1. The CDR3 runs 15 residues. From germline, CDR1 is KGHSH and CDR2 LQKENI. The V and J ends lost 2 bases and 4 bases, in that order; junction bases with no gene match: 6. This CDR3 reads CASSPIGQGQYEQYF. In DNA form, the CDR3 reads TGTGCCAGCTCACCAATAGGACAGGGGCAGTACGAGCAGTACTTC.

This clone was counted a few times. This rearrangement joins TRBV20-1 to TRBJ2-3; tentatively, D is TRBD2 (5 bases). The CDR3 runs to 11 residues. Trimming shortened V by 4 bases and J by 5 bases, and 7 bases separated the two germline ends. The germline CDR1 and CDR2 sequences are DFQATT and SNEGSKA (reference sequence). CDR3 DNA sequence: TGCAGTGCTATGGCGGGAGATACGCAGTATTTT. Protein sequence: CSAMAGDTQYF.

V is TRBV29-1 and J is TRBJ2-1; TRBD1 is a possible D gene (6 bases). This CDR3 region has 14 residues. V was clipped by 6 bases and J by 0 bases, with 12 bases between them. CDR1 and CDR2 (germline): SQVTM, ANQGSEA. This chain's CDR3 is CSVDGQNSYNEQFF. DNA for the CDR3: TGCAGCGTCGATGGACAGAACTCCTACAATGAGCAGTTCTTC.

This clone came up a few times. The J gene is TRBJ1-2, the V gene TRBV15; TRBD1 might be the D (6 bases). The CDR3 extends over 15 amino acids. V was trimmed by 1 base and J by 5 bases, leaving 14 bases between them. CDR1 and CDR2 from the germline V gene are LNHNV and YYDKDF (reference sequence). This CDR3 reads CATSRAGTSVYGYTF. CDR3 nucleotides: TGTGCCACCAGCAGAGCGGGGACATCCGTATATGGCTACACCTTC.

The DNA of the CDR3 is TGTGCCAGCAGCCAAGCATTCGACAGGGTCTCTTCTGGGGCCAACGTCCTGACTTTC. Its translation is CASSQAFDRVSSGANVLTF. The J gene is TRBJ2-6, the V gene TRBV4-2; TRBD1 matches 7 bases. Germline lookup yields CDR1 LGHNA and CDR2 YNFKEQ. V lost 1 base to trimming and J lost 1 base; unmatched junction nucleotides: 10. This CDR3 spans 19 amino acids.

V is TRBV5-1 and J is TRBJ2-2; 7 bases are a match to TRBD2. Germline CDR1 SGHRS, CDR2 YFSETQ. The CDR3 sequence is 18 residues long. With V trimmed by 4 bases and J by 5 bases, 17 bases remained unmatched. The CDR3 spells CASSPLGGGYQRTGELFF. The CDR3, as DNA: TGCGCCAGCAGCCCCCTTGGGGGAGGGTACCAGAGGACCGGGGAGCTGTTTTTT. Looking up the rest from reference TRBV5-1 and TRBJ2-2 gives the full variable domain: KAGVTQTPRYLIKTRGQQVTLSCSPISGHRSVSWYQQTPGQGLQFLFEYFSETQRNKGNFPGRFSGRQFSNSRSEMNVSTLELGDSALYLCASSPLGGGYQRTGELFFGEGSRLTVL.

The CDR3 protein is CASSLGGGTNTEAFF. CDR3 DNA sequence: TGTGCCAGCAGCTTAGGGGGGGGGACGAACACTGAAGCTTTCTTT. The rearrangement links TRBV7-3 to TRBJ1-1; possible D gene TRBD1, 5 bases. From germline, CDR1 is SGHTA and CDR2 FQGTGA. Trimming pared 2 bases from V and 1 base from J, leaving 11 bases between. The CDR3 extends over 15 amino acids.

The count of this clone is one. The chain uses TRBV29-1 and TRBJ1-3; no clear D. The V and J ends lost 4 bases and 4 bases respectively, with 5 bases between them. Germline-derived CDR1 and CDR2 are SQVTM and ANQGSEA. The CDR3 runs 11 residues. CDR3 residues: CSVVSGNTIYF. The CDR3, as DNA: TGCAGCGTTGTATCGGGAAACACCATATATTTT. The variable domain in full, completed from reference TRBV29-1 and TRBJ1-3, reads SAVISQKPSRDICQRGTSLTIQCQVDSQVTMMFWYRQQPGQSLTLIATANQGSEATYESGFVIDKFPISRPNLTFSTLTVSNMSPEDSSIYLCSVVSGNTIYFGEGSWLTVV.

Here the CDR3 reads CASSRDRRELRPQHF. The CDR3 DNA is TGTGCCAGCAGTCGGGACAGGAGAGAACTTAGGCCCCAGCATTTT. The chain links TRBV6-5 to TRBJ1-5; 8 bases are a match to TRBD1. Germline CDR1 is MNHEY and CDR2 is SVGAGI. The length of the CDR3 is 15 residues. V lost 5 bases and J lost 9; bases outside the gene matches: 12.

This clone was seen only a few times. The genes are TRBV15 and TRBJ2-7; unclear D gene. The CDR3 has 15 amino acids. Deletions cut 5 bases from V and 2 bases from J, with 16 bases between. CDR1 is LNHNV, CDR2 YYDKDF, per germline (reference sequence). The chain's CDR3 is CATSASIDIPYEQYF. CDR3 nucleotide sequence: TGTGCCACCAGCGCGAGCATAGATATCCCCTACGAGCAGTACTTC.

This clone was observed a few times. The chain joins TRBV10-3 to TRBJ1-1, with 7 bases aligning to TRBD1. The CDR3 length is 14 residues. The germline CDR1 and CDR2 sequences are ENHRY and SYGVKD. The V segment lost 2 bases and the J segment 3 bases; nucleotides outside the gene matches: 3. Here the CDR3 reads CAISERGRDTEAFF. Written as DNA, the CDR3 is TGTGCCATCAGTGAGAGGGGGCGGGACACTGAAGCTTTCTTT.

The CDR3 loop reads CASSQGLVSGGLGNSPLHF. Here the CDR3 DNA reads TGTGCCAGCAGCCAAGGGTTGGTGTCGGGGGGCCTCGGTAATTCACCCCTCCACTTT. V gene TRBV14 combines with J gene TRBJ1-6; possible D gene TRBD1, 6 bases. Trimming cost V 1 base and J 6 bases, with 22 bases left between them. CDR1 and CDR2 (germline): SGHDN, FVKESK. The CDR3 is 19 amino acids.

V is TRBV7-9 and J is TRBJ2-3; D possibly corresponds to TRBD2 (5 bases). The ends were cut back, 1 base at V and 10 bases at J, with 18 bases in the middle. The CDR3 spans 15 residues. From germline, CDR1 is SEHNR and CDR2 FQNEAQ (reference sequence). The CDR3 DNA sequence: TGTGCCAGCAGCTTAGGGGTGGGCGCGTTCGGGGCGCAGTATTTT. It yields the protein CASSLGVGAFGAQYF.

This clone was seen just once. J is TRBJ1-6 and V is TRBV7-9; tentative D call: TRBD1 (5 bases). V lost 6 bases to trimming and J lost 6 bases, with 6 bases between them. From germline, CDR1 is SEHNR and CDR2 FQNEAQ (reference sequence). CDR3 length: 12 residues. CDR3 nucleotide sequence: TGTGCCAGCAGGGGGGGTAATTCACCCCTCCACTTT. This sequence encodes CASRGGNSPLHF.

This clone was observed a single time. The chain carries TRBV28 and TRBJ1-6; TRBD1 matches 9 bases. Germline loops: CDR1 MDHEN, CDR2 SYDVKM. V shed 4 bases, J shed 6 bases, and the junction held 7 bases outside the gene matches. The CDR3 sequence is 16 residues long. The DNA of the CDR3 is TGTGCCAGCAGTTCCGGGACAGGGCCCCTTAATTCACCCCTCCACTTT. As protein: CASSSGTGPLNSPLHF.

J is TRBJ2-3 and V is TRBV6-1; TRBD2 matches at 9 bases. V lost 4 bases to trimming and J lost 5 bases; unmatched junction nucleotides: 10. This CDR3 spans 16 amino acids. Germline V lookup: CDR1 MNHNS, CDR2 SASEGT. The CDR3 nucleotides are TGTGCCAGCAGTGTCAGGGCGGGGGGGCCGGGAGATACGCAGTATTTT. This codes for CASSVRAGGPGDTQYF.

The V gene is TRBV5-1, the J gene TRBJ2-4, with 8 bases identical to TRBD1. Germline-derived CDR1 and CDR2 are SGHRS and YFSETQ. J lost 3 bases, V lost 4 bases, and 6 bases had no gene match. The CDR3 contains 15 residues. CDR3 nucleotide sequence: TGCGCCAGCAGCACGGGACAGGCCCTCAAAAACATTCAGTACTTC. This gives the protein CASSTGQALKNIQYF.

The sample holds a few counts of this clone. The rearrangement links TRBV7-9 to TRBJ1-1; perhaps TRBD1 as D (6 bases). There are 15 residues in the CDR3. Trimming removed 5 bases at V and 1 base at J, with 14 bases between. Germline CDR1 and CDR2: SEHNR and FQNEAQ (reference sequence). CDR3 loop: CASSPWGRPNTEAFF. The CDR3 DNA reads TGTGCCAGCAGCCCCTGGGGGCGGCCGAACACTGAAGCTTTCTTT.

This sequence joins TRBV29-1 and TRBJ1-2; the match to TRBD1 covers 8 bases. The CDR3 is made up of 16 amino acids. The germline gives CDR1 SQVTM, CDR2 ANQGSEA. V was clipped by 3 bases and J by 8 bases; unmatched bases: 17. The CDR3 bases are TGCAGCGTTGAGGGGGGGACAGGCGGCTCCTCGGGCGGCTACACCTTC. Amino acids: CSVEGGTGGSSGGYTF.

V usage is TRBV6-5 and J usage is TRBJ1-2; D is unresolved. The V and J ends lost 6 bases and 3 bases respectively, with 11 bases between them. The germline gives CDR1 MNHEY, CDR2 SVGAGI. CDR3 length: 13 residues. DNA for the CDR3: TGTGCCAGCAGCCGACGGGGAGACTATGGCTACACCTTC. This gives the protein CASSRRGDYGYTF.

The J gene is TRBJ2-2, the V gene TRBV7-9; TRBD1 agrees at 7 bases. V trimming: 1 base; J trimming: 4 bases; junction bases outside the gene matches: 9. The CDR3 spans 17 residues. Germline CDR1 reads SEHNR; CDR2 reads FQNEAQ (reference sequence). The CDR3 nucleotides read TGTGCCAGCAGCTTAGTTAGGACCGGGACAGTCACCGGGGAGCTGTTTTTT. This encodes CASSLVRTGTVTGELFF.

The chain is built from TRBV4-2 and TRBJ1-4, with a weak D call TRBD1 (5 bases). Germline CDR1 is LGHNA and CDR2 is YNFKEQ. Trimming stripped 4 bases from V and 8 bases from J, with 23 bases between. The CDR3 is made up of 17 amino acids. Here the CDR3 reads CASSPALGGGEGEKLFF. For the CDR3, the DNA is TGTGCCAGCAGCCCAGCCTTGGGGGGAGGGGAGGGCGAAAAACTGTTTTTT.

The chain carries TRBV18 and TRBJ1-1; D gene unclear. Germline V gene sequence: CDR1 KGHSH, CDR2 LQKENI. The CDR3 sequence is 16 residues long. V gave up 0 bases and J gave up 4 bases, with 15 bases separating them. As DNA, the CDR3 is TGTGCCAGCTCACCACCTCCCTCCCGGGTAGGCACTGAAGCTTTCTTT. Translated, it gives CASSPPPSRVGTEAFF.

Only a few counts were recorded for this clone. This chain links TRBV5-4 with TRBJ1-1, with D possibly matching TRBD1 (6 bases). V was cut by 6 bases and J by 0 bases, with 15 bases left in between. Germline-derived CDR1 and CDR2 are SGHNT and YYREEE (reference sequence). CDR3 length: 15 amino acids. This chain's CDR3 is CASTGGGDMNTEAFF. CDR3 DNA: TGTGCCAGCACCGGCGGGGGGGACATGAACACTGAAGCTTTCTTT.